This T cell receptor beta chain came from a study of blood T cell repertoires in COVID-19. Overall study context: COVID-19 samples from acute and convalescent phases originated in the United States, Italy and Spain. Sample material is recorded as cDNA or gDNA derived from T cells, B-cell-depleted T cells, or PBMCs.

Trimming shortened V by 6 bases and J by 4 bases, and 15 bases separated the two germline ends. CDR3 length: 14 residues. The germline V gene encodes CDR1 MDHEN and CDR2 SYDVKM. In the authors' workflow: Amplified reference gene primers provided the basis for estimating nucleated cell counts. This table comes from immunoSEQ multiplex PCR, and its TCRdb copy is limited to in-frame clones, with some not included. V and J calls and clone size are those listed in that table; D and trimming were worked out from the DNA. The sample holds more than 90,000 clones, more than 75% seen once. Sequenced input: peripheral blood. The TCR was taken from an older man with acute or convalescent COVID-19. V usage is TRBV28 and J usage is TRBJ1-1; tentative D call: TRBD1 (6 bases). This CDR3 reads CASSRGGAGTEAFF. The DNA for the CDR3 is TGTGCCAGCAGCCGAGGGGGGGCGGGCACTGAAGCTTTCTTT.